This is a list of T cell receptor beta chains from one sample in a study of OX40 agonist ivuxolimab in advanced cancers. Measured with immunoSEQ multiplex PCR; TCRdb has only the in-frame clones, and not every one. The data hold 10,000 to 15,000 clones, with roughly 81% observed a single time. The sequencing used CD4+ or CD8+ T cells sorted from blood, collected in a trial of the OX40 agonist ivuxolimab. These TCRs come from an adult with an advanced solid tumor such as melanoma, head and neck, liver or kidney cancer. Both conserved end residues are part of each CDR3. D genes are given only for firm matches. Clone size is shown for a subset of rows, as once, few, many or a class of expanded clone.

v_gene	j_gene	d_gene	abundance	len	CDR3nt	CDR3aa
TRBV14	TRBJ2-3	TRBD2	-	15	TGTGCCAGCAGCCGCCAAGCGGGGAACACAGATACGCAGTATTTT	CASSRQAGNTDTQYF
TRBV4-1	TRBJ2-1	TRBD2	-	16	TGCGCCAGCAGCCAGGAGAGCGGGAGGGCCCGCAATGAGCAGTTCTTC	CASSQESGRARNEQFF
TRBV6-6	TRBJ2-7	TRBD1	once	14	TGTGCCAGCAGCAAAGACAGGGAGCCCTACGAGCAGTACTTC	CASSKDREPYEQYF
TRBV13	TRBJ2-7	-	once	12	TGTGCCAGCAGCTTAGATTCCTACGAGCAGTACTTC	CASSLDSYEQYF
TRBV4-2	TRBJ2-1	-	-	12	TGTGCCAGCAGTCTAGCGTCCAATGAGCAGTTCTTC	CASSLASNEQFF
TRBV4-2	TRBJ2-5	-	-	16	TGTGCCAGCAGCCTTCCAGGGCGAGGGGGCCAAGAGACCCAGTACTTC	CASSLPGRGGQETQYF
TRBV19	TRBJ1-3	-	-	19	TGTGCCACCTTACGGGGCGTCCGGACGCCACAAAGCTACGGAAACACCATATATTTT	CATLRGVRTPQSYGNTIYF
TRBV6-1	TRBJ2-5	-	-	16	TGTGCCAGCAGTGACGACCTGGACTACCCGCAAGAGACCCAGTACTTC	CASSDDLDYPQETQYF
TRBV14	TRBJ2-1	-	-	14	TGTGCCAGCAGCCAAGATTTTTCGATCAATGAGCAGTTCTTC	CASSQDFSINEQFF
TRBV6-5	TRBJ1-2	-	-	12	TGTGCCAGCAGTCGGGAGAACTATGGCTACACCTTC	CASSRENYGYTF
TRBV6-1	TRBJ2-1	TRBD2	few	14	TGTGCCAGCACCGCCCTAGCGGACTACAATGAGCAGTTCTTC	CASTALADYNEQFF
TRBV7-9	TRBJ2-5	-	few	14	TGTGCCAGCAGCAAGGCAGGGGTGGGGGAGACCCAGTACTTC	CASSKAGVGETQYF
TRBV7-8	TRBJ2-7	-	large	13	TGTGCCAGCAGCTTACCCGGAGGGAGGGAGCAGTACTTC	CASSLPGGREQYF
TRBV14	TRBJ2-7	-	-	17	TGTGCCAGCAGCCAAGTAGGATGGGCGGGCCCTTCCTACGAGCAGTACTTC	CASSQVGWAGPSYEQYF
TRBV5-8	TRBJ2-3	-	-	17	TGTGCCAGCAGCTTTTTCAGCCGGGACGTCTATTCAGACACGCAGTATTTT	CASSFFSRDVYSDTQYF
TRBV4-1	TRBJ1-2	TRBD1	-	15	TGCGCCAGCAGCCAGCGACAGGGGGCGAGCTATGGCTACACCTTC	CASSQRQGASYGYTF
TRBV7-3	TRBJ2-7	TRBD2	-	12	TGTGCCAGCAGCCCCCGGCGGGGGGCGAAGTACTTC	CASSPRRGAKYF
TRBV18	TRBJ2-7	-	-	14	TGTGCCAGCTCACCGGCCGCTCCCCCCTACGAGCAGTACTTC	CASSPAAPPYEQYF
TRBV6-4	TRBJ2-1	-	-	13	TGTGCCAGCAGTGACTCGATAGAAAATGAGCAGTTCTTC	CASSDSIENEQFF
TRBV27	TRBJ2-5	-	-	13	TGTGCCAGCAGTTTTCAGCGGAGGGAGACCCAGTACTTC	CASSFQRRETQYF
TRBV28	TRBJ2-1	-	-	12	TGTGCCAGCAGTTTAAGTTACAATGAGCAGTTCTTC	CASSLSYNEQFF
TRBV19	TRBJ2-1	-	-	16	TGTGCCAGTAGTATTGAGGGACACATACCATACAATGAGCAGTTCTTC	CASSIEGHIPYNEQFF
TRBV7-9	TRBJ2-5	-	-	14	TGTGCCAGCAGCGACCTCCGGCGAGAAGAGACCCAGTACTTC	CASSDLRREETQYF
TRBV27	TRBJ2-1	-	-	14	TGTGCCAGCAGTTTGGGGACAACTCACAATGAGCAGTTCTTC	CASSLGTTHNEQFF
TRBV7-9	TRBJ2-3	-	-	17	TGTGCCAGCAGCTTAGCGATAGGGGCATCGTTCACAGATACGCAGTATTTT	CASSLAIGASFTDTQYF
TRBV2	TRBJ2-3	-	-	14	TGTGCCAGCAGCAAAGGCGATAGCACAGATACGCAGTATTTT	CASSKGDSTDTQYF
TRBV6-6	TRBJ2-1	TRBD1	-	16	TGTGCCAGCAGTTACCCCTCGGACAGGGTGGAGAATGAGCAGTTCTTC	CASSYPSDRVENEQFF
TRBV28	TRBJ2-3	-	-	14	TGTGCCAGCTCGGGACGGGATGCGCAAGTTACGCAGTATTTT	CASSGRDAQVTQYF
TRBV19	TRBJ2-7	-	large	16	TGTGCCAGTAGTATAGAATGGAGGGGGCACTCCTACGAGCAGTACTTC	CASSIEWRGHSYEQYF
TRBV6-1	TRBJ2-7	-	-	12	TGTGCCAGCAGTGTAGGAGTCCACGAGCAGTACTTC	CASSVGVHEQYF
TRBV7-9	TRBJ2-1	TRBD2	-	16	TGTGCCAGCAGTGGACTAGCGGGAGTTTTCTACAATGAGCAGTTCTTC	CASSGLAGVFYNEQFF
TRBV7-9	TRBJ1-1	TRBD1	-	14	TGTGCCAGCAGCCATAAAGGACAGGGGGCGAAAGCTTTCTTT	CASSHKGQGAKAFF
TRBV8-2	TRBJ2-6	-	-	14	TGTGGCAGGGTGTCGCAAAGTCGGGCCAACGTCCTGACTTTC	CGRVSQSRANVLTF
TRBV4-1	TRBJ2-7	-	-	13	TGCGCCAGCAGCCAATCACAGGCCTACGAGCAGTACTTC	CASSQSQAYEQYF
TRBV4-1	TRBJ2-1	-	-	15	TGCGCCAGCAGCCCCCCGATAGCGGTTATCTCGGAGCAGTTCTTC	CASSPPIAVISEQFF
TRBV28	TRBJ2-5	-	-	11	TGTGCCAGCAGTTTAAGAGGAATGCAGTACTTC	CASSLRGMQYF
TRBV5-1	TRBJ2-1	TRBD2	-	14	TGCGCCAGCAGCTTAGGAGCGGGAGCGGCTGAGCAGTTCTTC	CASSLGAGAAEQFF
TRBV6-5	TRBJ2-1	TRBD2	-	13	TGTGCCAGCACACTAGCGGGAGAGGGTGAGCAGTTCTTC	CASTLAGEGEQFF
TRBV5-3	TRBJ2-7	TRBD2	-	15	TGTGCCAGAAGCTCGAGGACTAGCGGGGACTACGAGCAGTACTTC	CARSSRTSGDYEQYF
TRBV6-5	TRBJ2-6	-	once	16	TGTGCCAGCAGTTACACAGACCGCTCTGGGGCCAACGTCCTGACTTTC	CASSYTDRSGANVLTF
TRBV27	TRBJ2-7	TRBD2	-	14	TGTGCCAGCAGCCCGGGGACTAGCGGCTACGAGCAGTACTTC	CASSPGTSGYEQYF